This TCR beta chain is drawn from a study of cytomegalovirus exposure and HLA in healthy donors. Study observations and caveats: It was reportedly the case that the classifier diagnosed cytomegalovirus status with high specificity and sensitivity. 150 or so TCR beta chains were listed as cytomegalovirus-associated.

The PCR ran on 60 Vbeta and 13 Jbeta primers. Assay: immunoSEQ multiplex PCR; the TCRdb copy retains only in-frame clones and omits some. The table lists fewer than 250,000 clones, roughly four fifths of them singletons, with around 3.2% in the top ten. With regard to this clone: Its antigen remains unknown.

V lost 3 bases and J 2 bases, leaving 11 bases between the germline ends. The CDR3 contains 15 residues. Germline V gives CDR1 LNHDA, CDR2 SQIVND (reference sequence). The chain carries TRBV19 and TRBJ2-1; D might be TRBD1 (6 bases). Material for sequencing was PBMCs. This receptor was identified in a woman aged 25 to 39 in good health and CMV-seropositive. CDR3 nucleotides: TGTGCCAGTAGTATTGGGGGCTTCGCCTACAATGAGCAGTTCTTC. Its protein product is CASSIGGFAYNEQFF.